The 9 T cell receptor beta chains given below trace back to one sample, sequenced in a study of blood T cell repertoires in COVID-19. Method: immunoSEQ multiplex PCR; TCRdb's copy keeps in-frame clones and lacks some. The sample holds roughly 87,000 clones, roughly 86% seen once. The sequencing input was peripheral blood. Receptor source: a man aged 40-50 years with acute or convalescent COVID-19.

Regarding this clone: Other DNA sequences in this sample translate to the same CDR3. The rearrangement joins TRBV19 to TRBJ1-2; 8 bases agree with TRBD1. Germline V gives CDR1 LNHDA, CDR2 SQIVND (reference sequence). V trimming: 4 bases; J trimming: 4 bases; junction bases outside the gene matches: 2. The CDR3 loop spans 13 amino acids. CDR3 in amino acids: CASSSTGGYGYTF. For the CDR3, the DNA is TGTGCCAGTAGTAGCACAGGGGGCTATGGCTACACCTTC. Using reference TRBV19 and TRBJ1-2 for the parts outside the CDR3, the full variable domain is DGGITQSPKYLFRKEGQNVTLSCEQNLNHDAMYWYRQDPGQGLRLIYYSQIVNDFQKGDIAEGYSVSREKKESFPLTVTSAQKNPTAFYLCASSSTGGYGYTFGSGTRLTVV.

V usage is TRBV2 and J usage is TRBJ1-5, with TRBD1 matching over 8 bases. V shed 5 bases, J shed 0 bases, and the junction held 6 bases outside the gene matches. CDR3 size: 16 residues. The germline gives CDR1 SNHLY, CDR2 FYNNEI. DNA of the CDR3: TGTGCCAGCAGTCAGGACAGGGAAGGTAGCAATCAGCCCCAGCATTTT. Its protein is CASSQDREGSNQPQHF.

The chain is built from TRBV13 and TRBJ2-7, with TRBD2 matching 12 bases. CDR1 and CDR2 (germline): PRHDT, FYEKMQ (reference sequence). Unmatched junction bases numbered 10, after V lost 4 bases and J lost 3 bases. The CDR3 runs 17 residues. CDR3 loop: CASSSFGLAGNNYEQYF. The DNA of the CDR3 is TGTGCCAGCAGCTCATTTGGACTAGCGGGAAATAACTACGAGCAGTACTTC.

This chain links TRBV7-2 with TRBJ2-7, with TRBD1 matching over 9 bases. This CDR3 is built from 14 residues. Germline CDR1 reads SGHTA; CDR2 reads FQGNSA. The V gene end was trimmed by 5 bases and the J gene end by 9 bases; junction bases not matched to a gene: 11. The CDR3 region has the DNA TGTGCCAGCAGCGGTACCGGGACAGGGATCGGGCAGTACTTC. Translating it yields CASSGTGTGIGQYF.

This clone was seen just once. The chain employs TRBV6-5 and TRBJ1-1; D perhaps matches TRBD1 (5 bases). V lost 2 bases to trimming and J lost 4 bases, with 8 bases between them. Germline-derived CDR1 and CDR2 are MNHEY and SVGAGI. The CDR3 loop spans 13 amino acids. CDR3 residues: CASSYGGFTEAFF. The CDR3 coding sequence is TGTGCCAGCAGTTACGGGGGGTTCACTGAAGCTTTCTTT.

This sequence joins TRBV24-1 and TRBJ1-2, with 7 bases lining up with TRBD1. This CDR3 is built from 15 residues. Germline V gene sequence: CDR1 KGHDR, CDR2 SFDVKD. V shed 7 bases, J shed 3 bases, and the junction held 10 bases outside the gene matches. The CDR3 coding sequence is TGTGCCACCAGCAGAAAAGGACAGGCCCACTATGGCTACACCTTC. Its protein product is CATSRKGQAHYGYTF.

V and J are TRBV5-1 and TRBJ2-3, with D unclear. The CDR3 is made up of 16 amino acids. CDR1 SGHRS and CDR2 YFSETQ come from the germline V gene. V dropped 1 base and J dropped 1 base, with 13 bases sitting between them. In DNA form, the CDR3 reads TGCGCCAGCAGCTTGTGGCTCGGCGAGGGCACAGATACGCAGTATTTT. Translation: CASSLWLGEGTDTQYF.

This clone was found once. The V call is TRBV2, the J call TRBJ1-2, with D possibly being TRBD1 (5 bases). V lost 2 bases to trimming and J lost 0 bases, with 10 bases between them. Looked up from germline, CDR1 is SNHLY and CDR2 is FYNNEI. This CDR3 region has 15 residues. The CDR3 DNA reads TGTGCCAGCAGTGAAACAGGTGCCCCTAACTATGGCTACACCTTC. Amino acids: CASSETGAPNYGYTF.

Here the CDR3 reads CASSKEGTVNYGYTF. The CDR3 DNA reads as TGTGCCAGTAGTAAGGAGGGGACGGTAAACTATGGCTACACCTTC. The chain carries TRBV19 and TRBJ1-2, with a possible D match to TRBD1 (5 bases). CDR3 length: 15 amino acids. Trimming removed 4 bases from V and 2 bases from J, with 14 bases in between. The germline gives CDR1 LNHDA, CDR2 SQIVND (reference sequence). Using reference TRBV19 and TRBJ1-2 for the parts outside the CDR3, the full variable domain is DGGITQSPKYLFRKEGQNVTLSCEQNLNHDAMYWYRQDPGQGLRLIYYSQIVNDFQKGDIAEGYSVSREKKESFPLTVTSAQKNPTAFYLCASSKEGTVNYGYTFGSGTRLTVV.